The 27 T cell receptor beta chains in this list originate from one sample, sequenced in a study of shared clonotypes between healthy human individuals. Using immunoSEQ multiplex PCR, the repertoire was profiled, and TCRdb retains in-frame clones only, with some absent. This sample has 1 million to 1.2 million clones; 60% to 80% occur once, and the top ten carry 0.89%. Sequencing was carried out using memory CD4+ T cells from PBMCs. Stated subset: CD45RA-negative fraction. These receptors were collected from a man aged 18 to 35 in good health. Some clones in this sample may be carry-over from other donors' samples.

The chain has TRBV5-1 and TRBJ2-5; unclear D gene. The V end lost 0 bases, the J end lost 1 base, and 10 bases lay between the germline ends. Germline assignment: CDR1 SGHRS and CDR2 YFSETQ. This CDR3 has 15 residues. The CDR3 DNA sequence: TGCGCCAGCAGCTTGGCGCGCGGAACCCAAGAGACCCAGTACTTC. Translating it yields CASSLARGTQETQYF.

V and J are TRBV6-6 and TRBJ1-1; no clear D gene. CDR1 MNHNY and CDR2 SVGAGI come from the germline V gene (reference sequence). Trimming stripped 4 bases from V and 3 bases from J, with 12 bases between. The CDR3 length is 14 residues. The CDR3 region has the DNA TGTGCCAGCAGTTTCTCGCGGCGTGACACTGAAGCTTTCTTT. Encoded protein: CASSFSRRDTEAFF.

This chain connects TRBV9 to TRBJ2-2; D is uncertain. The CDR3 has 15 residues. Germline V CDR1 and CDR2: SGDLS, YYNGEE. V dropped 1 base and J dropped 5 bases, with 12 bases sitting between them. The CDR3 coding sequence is TGTGCCAGCAGCGTATCGCCGTATGAGACCGGGGAGCTGTTTTTT. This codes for CASSVSPYETGELFF.

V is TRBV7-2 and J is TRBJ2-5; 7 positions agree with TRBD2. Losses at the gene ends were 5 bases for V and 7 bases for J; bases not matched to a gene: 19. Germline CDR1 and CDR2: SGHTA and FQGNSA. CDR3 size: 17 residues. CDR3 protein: CASSLDGVERELRTQYF. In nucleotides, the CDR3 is TGTGCCAGCAGCCTAGACGGGGTAGAGCGGGAATTACGGACCCAGTACTTC.

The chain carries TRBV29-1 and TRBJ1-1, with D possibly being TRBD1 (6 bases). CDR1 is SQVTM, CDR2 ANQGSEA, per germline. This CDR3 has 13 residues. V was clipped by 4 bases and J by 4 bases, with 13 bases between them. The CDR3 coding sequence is TGCAGCGTTGGGCCGACAGGTAGCACTGAAGCTTTCTTT. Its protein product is CSVGPTGSTEAFF.

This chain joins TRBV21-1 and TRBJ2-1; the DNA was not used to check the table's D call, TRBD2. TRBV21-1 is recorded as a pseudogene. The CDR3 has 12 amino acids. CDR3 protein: CASSKRYNEQFF. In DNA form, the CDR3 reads TGTGCCAGCAGCAAGCGTTACAATGAGCAGTTCTTC.

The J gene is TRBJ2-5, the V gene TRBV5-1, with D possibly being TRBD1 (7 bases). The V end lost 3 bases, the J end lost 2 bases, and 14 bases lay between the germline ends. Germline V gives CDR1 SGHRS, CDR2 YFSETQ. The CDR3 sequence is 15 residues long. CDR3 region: CASSWDSGGQETQYF. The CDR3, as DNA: TGCGCCAGCAGCTGGGACAGTGGGGGGCAAGAGACCCAGTACTTC.

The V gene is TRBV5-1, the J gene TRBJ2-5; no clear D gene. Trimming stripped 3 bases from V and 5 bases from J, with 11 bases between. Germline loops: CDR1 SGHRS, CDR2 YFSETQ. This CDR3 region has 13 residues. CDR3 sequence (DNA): TGCGCCAGCAGCTCCTTAGACTGGGAGACCCAGTACTTC. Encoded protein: CASSSLDWETQYF.

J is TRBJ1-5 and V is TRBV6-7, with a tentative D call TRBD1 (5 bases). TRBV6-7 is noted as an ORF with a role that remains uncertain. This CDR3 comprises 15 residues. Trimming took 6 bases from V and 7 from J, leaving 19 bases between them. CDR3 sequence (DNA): TGTGCCAGCAGGGGACTAGAAACCAGGGAGCAGCCCCAGCATTTT. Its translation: CASRGLETREQPQHF.

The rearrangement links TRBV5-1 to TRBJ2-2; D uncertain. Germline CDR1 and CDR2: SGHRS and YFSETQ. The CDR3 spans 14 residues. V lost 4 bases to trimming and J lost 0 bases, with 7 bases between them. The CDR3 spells CASSAKPNTGELFF. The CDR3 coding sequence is TGCGCCAGCAGCGCCAAACCGAACACCGGGGAGCTGTTTTTT.

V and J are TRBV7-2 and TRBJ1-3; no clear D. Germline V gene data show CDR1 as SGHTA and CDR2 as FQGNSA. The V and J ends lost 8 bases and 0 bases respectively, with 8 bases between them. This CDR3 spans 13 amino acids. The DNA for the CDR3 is TGTGCCAGCCTAGTAACCTCTGGAAACACCATATATTTT. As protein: CASLVTSGNTIYF.

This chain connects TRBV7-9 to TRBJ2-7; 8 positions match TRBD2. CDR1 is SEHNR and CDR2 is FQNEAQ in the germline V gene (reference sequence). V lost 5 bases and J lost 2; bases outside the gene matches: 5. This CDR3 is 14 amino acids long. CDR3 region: CASSPGTSTYEQYF. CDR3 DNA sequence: TGTGCCAGCAGCCCAGGGACTAGTACCTACGAGCAGTACTTC.

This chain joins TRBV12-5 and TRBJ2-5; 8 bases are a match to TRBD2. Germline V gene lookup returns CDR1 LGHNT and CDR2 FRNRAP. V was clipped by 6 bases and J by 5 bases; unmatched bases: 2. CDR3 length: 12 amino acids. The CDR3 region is CASGPGGETQYF. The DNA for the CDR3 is TGTGCTAGTGGCCCGGGGGGGGAGACCCAGTACTTC.

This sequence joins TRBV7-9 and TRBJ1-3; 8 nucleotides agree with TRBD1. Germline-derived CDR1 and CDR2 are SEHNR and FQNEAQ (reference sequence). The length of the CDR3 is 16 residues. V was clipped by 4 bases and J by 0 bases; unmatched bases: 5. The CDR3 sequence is CASSSGQGSSGNTIYF. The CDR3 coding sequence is TGTGCCAGCAGCTCAGGACAGGGAAGCTCTGGAAACACCATATATTTT. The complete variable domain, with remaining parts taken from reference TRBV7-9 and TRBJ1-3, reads DTGVSQNPRHKITKRGQNVTFRCDPISEHNRLYWYRQTLGQGPEFLTYFQNEAQLEKSRLLSDRFSAERPKGSFSTLEIQRTEQGDSAMYLCASSSGQGSSGNTIYFGEGSWLTVV.

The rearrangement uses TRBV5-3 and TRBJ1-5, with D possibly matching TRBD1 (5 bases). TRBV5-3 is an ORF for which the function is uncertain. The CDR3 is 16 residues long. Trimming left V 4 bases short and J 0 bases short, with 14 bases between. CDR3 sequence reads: CARSRGRANSNQPQHF. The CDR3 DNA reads TGTGCCAGAAGCCGGGGCAGGGCAAATAGCAATCAGCCCCAGCATTTT.

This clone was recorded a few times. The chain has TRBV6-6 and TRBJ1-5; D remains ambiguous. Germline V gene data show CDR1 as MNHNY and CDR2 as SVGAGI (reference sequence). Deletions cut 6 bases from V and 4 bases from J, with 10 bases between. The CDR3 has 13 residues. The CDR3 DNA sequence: TGTGCCAGCAGCCCAACAGAGAATCAGCCCCAGCATTTT. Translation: CASSPTENQPQHF.

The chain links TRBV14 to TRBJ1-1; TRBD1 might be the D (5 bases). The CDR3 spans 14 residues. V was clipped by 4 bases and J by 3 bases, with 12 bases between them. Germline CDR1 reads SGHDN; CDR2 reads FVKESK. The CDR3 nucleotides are TGTGCCAGCAGCCGCGTCCTAGGGGACACTGAAGCTTTCTTT. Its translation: CASSRVLGDTEAFF.

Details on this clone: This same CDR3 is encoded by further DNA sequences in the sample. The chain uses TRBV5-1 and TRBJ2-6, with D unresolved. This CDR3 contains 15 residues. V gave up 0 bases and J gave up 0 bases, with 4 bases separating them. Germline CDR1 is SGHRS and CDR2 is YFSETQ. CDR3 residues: CASSLDGSGANVLTF. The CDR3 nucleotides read TGCGCCAGCAGCTTGGACGGCTCTGGGGCCAACGTCCTGACTTTC. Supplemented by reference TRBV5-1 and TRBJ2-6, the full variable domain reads KAGVTQTPRYLIKTRGQQVTLSCSPISGHRSVSWYQQTPGQGLQFLFEYFSETQRNKGNFPGRFSGRQFSNSRSEMNVSTLELGDSALYLCASSLDGSGANVLTFGAGSRLTVL.

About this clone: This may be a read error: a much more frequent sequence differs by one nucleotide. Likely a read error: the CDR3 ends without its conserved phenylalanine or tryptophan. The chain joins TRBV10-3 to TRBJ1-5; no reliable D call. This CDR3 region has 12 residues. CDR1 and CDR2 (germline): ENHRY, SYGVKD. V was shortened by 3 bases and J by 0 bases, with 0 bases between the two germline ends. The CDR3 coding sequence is TGTGCCATCAGTGATAGCAATCAGCCCCAGCATCTT. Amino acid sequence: CAISDSNQPQHL.

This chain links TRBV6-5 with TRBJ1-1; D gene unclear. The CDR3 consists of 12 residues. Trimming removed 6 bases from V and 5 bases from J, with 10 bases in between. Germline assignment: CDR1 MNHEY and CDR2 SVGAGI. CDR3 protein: CASSPPITEAFF. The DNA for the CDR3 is TGTGCCAGCAGCCCCCCGATTACTGAAGCTTTCTTT.

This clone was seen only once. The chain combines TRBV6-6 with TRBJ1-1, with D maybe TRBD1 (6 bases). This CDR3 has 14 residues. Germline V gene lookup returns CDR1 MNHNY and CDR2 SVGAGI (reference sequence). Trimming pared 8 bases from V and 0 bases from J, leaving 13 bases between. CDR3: CASVAGTMNTEAFF. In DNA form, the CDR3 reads TGTGCCAGCGTGGCAGGGACAATGAACACTGAAGCTTTCTTT.

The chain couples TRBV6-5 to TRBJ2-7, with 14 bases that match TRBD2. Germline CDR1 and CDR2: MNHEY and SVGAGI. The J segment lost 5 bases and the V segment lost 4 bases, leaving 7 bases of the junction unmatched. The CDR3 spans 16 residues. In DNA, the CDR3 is TGTGCCAGCAGTTTACTGGGACTAGCGGGAGTCGACGAGCAGTACTTC. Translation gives CASSLLGLAGVDEQYF.

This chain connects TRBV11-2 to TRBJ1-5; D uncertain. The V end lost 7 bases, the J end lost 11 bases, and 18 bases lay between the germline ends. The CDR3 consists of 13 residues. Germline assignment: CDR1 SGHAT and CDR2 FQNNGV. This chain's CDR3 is CASTKATGGTQHF. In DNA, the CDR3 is TGTGCCAGCACTAAGGCTACTGGCGGGACCCAGCATTTT.

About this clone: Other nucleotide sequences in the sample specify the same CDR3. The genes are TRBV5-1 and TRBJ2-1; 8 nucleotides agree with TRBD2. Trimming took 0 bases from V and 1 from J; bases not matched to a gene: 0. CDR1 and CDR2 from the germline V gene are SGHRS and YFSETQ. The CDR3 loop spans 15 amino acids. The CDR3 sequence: CASSLGGRSYNEQFF. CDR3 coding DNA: TGCGCCAGCAGCTTGGGCGGGAGGTCCTACAATGAGCAGTTCTTC. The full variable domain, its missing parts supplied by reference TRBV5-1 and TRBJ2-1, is KAGVTQTPRYLIKTRGQQVTLSCSPISGHRSVSWYQQTPGQGLQFLFEYFSETQRNKGNFPGRFSGRQFSNSRSEMNVSTLELGDSALYLCASSLGGRSYNEQFFGPGTRLTVL.

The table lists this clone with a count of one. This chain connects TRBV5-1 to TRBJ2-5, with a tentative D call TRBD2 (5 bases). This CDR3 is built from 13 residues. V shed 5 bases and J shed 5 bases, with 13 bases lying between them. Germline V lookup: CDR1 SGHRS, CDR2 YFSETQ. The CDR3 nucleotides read TGCGCCAGCAGGCGGGTACCTGGGGAGACCCAGTACTTC. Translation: CASRRVPGETQYF.

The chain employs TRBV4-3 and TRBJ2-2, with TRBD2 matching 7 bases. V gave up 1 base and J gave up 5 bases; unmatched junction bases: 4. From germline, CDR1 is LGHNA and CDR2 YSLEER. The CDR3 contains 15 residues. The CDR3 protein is CASSQVGEGTGELFF. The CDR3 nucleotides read TGCGCCAGCAGCCAAGTCGGGGAGGGAACCGGGGAGCTGTTTTTT.

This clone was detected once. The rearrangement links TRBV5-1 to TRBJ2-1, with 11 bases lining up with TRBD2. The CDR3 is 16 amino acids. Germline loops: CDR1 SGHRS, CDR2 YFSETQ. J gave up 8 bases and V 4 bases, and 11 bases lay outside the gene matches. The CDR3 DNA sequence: TGCGCCAGCAGCCCTGGGTCTAGCGGGAGGTTCTATGAGCAGTTCTTC. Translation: CASSPGSSGRFYEQFF.